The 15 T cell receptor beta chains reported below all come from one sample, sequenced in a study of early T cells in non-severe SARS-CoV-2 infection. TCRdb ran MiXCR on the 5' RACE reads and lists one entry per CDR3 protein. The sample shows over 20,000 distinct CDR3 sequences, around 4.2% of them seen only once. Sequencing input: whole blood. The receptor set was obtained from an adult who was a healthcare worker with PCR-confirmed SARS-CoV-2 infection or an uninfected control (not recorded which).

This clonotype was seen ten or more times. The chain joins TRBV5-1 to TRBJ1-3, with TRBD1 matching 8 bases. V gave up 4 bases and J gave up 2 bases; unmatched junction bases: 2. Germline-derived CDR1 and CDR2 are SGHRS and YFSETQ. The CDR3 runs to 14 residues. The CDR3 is CASSPTGAGNTIYF. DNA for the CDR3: TGCGCCAGCAGCCCGACAGGGGCTGGAAACACCATATATTTT.

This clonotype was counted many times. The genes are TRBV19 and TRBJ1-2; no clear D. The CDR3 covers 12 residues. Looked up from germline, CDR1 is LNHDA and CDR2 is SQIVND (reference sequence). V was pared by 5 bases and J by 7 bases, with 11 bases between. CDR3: CASSPRSAGYTF. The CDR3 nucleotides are TGTGCCAGTAGTCCCAGGAGCGCTGGCTACACCTTC. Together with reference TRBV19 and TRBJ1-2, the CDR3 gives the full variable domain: DGGITQSPKYLFRKEGQNVTLSCEQNLNHDAMYWYRQDPGQGLRLIYYSQIVNDFQKGDIAEGYSVSREKKESFPLTVTSAQKNPTAFYLCASSPRSAGYTFGSGTRLTVV.

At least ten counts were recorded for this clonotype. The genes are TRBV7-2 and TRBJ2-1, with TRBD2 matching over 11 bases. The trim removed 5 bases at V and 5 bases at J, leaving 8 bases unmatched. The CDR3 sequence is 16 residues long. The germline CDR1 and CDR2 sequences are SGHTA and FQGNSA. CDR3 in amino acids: CASSPLAGGINNEQFF. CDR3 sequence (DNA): TGTGCCAGCAGCCCTCTAGCGGGGGGTATAAACAATGAGCAGTTCTTC. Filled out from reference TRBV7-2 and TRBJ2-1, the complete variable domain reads GAGVSQSPSNKVTEKGKDVELRCDPISGHTALYWYRQSLGQGLEFLIYFQGNSAPDKSGLPSDRFSAERTGGSVSTLTIQRTQQEDSAVYLCASSPLAGGINNEQFFGPGTRLTVL.

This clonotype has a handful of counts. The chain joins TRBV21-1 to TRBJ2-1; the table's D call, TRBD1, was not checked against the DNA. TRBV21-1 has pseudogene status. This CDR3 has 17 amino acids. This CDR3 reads CASSIPGQGEVDNEQFF. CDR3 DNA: TGTGCCAGCAGCATACCGGGACAGGGGGAGGTGGACAATGAGCAGTTCTTC.

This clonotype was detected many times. CDR3 sequence: CASSQGGARGETQYF. The CDR3 coding sequence is TGTGCCAGCAGCCAAGGGGGGGCCCGAGGAGAGACCCAGTACTTC. The rearrangement links TRBV4-2 to TRBJ2-5; either TRBD1 or TRBD2 may fit D (6 bases each). The germline V gene encodes CDR1 LGHNA and CDR2 YNFKEQ. The germline V and J ends were trimmed by 1 base and 4 bases, with 13 bases remaining between them. The CDR3 runs to 15 residues.

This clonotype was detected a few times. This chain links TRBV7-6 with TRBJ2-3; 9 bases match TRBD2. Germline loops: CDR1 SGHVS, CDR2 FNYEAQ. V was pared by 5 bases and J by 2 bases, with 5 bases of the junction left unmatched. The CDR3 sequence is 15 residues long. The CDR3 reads CASSPASGDTDTQYF. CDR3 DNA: TGTGCCAGCAGCCCCGCTAGCGGGGACACAGATACGCAGTATTTT. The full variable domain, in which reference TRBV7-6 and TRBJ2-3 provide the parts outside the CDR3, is GAGVSQSPRYKVTKRGQDVALRCDPISGHVSLYWYRQALGQGPEFLTYFNYEAQQDKSGLPNDRFSAERPEGSISTLTIQRTEQRDSAMYRCASSPASGDTDTQYFGPGTRLTVL.

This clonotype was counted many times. The CDR3 sequence: CASSQGLADYAYF. The CDR3 DNA is TGTGCCAGCAGCCAGGGACTAGCTGATTACGCGTACTTC. This chain links TRBV3-1 with TRBJ2-5; TRBD2 matches 9 bases. Trimming at V came to 3 bases and at J to 13 bases, leaving 9 bases not matched to a gene. Germline V lookup: CDR1 LGHDT, CDR2 YNNKEL (reference sequence). The CDR3 is 13 residues long.

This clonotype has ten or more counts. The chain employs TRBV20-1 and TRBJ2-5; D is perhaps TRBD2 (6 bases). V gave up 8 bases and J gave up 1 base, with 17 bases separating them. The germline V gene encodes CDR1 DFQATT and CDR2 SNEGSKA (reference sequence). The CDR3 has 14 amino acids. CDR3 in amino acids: CSPVGRGIQETQYF. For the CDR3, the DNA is TGCAGTCCAGTTGGACGGGGGATCCAAGAGACCCAGTACTTC.

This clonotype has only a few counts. This chain's CDR3 is CASNRGLGEKLFF. For the CDR3, the DNA is TGCGCCAGCAACAGGGGGCTTGGTGAAAAACTGTTTTTT. V is TRBV5-1 and J is TRBJ1-4; TRBD1 matches at 9 bases. J gave up 7 bases and V 6 bases, and 4 bases lay outside the gene matches. The V gene's germline CDR1 is SGHRS and CDR2 YFSETQ. This CDR3 comprises 13 residues. Full variable domain (remainder filled in from reference TRBV5-1 and TRBJ1-4): KAGVTQTPRYLIKTRGQQVTLSCSPISGHRSVSWYQQTPGQGLQFLFEYFSETQRNKGNFPGRFSGRQFSNSRSEMNVSTLELGDSALYLCASNRGLGEKLFFGSGTQLSVL.

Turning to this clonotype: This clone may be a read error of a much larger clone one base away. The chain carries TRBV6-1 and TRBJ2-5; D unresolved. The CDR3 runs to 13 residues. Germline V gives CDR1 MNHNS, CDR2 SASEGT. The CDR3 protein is CTSQLTYQETQYF. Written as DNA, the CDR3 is TGTACCAGCCAACTAACGTACCAAGAGACCCAGTACTTC.

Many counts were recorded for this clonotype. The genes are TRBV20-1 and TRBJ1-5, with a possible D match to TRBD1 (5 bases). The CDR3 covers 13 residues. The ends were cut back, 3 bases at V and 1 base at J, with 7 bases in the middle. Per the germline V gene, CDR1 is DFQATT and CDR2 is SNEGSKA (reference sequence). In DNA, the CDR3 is TGCAGTGCTAGGTGGGACAGCAATCAGCCCCAGCATTTT. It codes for CSARWDSNQPQHF.

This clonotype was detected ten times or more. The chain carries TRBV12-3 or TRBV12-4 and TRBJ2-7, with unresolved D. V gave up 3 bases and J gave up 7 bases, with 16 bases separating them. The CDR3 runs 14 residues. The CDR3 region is CASSFSGFLGEQYF. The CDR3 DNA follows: TGTGCCAGCAGTTTCTCCGGATTTTTGGGTGAGCAGTACTTC.

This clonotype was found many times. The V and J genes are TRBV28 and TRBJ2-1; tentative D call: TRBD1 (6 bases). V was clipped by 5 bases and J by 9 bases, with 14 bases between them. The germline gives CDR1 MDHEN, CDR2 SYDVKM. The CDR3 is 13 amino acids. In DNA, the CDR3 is TGTGCCAGCAGTGCGTACAGGGTGATTGAGCAGTTCTTC. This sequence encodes CASSAYRVIEQFF.

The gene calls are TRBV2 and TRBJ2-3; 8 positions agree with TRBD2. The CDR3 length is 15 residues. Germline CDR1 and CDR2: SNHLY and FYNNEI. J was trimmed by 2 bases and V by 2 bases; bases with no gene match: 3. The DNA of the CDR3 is TGTGCCAGCAGTGAAAGGCGGGGGGACACAGATACGCAGTATTTT. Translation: CASSERRGDTDTQYF.

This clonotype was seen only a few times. CDR3 coding DNA: TGTGCCAGCTCACCACTTGGCGGCTCGAGCTCCTACGAGCAGTACTTC. Residues: CASSPLGGSSSYEQYF. The chain carries TRBV18 and TRBJ2-7; D is unresolved. The length of the CDR3 is 16 residues. Per the germline V gene, CDR1 is KGHSH and CDR2 is LQKENI. Deletions cut 1 base from V and 0 bases from J, with 13 bases between.